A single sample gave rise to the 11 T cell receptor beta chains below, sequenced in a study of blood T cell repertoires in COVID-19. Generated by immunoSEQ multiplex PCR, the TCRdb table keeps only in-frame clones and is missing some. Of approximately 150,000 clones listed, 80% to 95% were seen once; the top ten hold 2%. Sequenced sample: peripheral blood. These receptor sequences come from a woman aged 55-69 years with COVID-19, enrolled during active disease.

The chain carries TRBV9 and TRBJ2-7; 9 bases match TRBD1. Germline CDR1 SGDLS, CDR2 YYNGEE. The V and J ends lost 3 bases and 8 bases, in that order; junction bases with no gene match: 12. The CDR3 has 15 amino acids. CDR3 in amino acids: CASSADPGQGRKQYF. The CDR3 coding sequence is TGTGCCAGCAGCGCTGATCCGGGACAGGGACGAAAGCAGTACTTC.

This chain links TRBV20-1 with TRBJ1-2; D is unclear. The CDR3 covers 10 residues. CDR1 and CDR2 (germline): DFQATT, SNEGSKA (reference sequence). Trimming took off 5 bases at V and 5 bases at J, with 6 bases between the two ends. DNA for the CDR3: TGCAGTGCTTCCAGATATGGCTACACCTTC. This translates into CSASRYGYTF.

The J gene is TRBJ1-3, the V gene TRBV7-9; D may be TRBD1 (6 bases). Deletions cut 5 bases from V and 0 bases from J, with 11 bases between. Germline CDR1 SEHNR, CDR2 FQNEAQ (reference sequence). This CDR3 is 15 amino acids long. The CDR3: CASSPTGPSGNTIYF. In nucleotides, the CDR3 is TGTGCCAGCAGCCCCACAGGGCCCTCTGGAAACACCATATATTTT.

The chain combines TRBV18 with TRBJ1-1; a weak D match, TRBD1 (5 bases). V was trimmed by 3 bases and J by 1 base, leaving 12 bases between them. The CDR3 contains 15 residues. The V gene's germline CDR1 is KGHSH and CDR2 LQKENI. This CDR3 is CASSPSGQGNTEAFF. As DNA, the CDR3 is TGTGCCAGCTCACCTTCTGGACAAGGGAACACTGAAGCTTTCTTT.

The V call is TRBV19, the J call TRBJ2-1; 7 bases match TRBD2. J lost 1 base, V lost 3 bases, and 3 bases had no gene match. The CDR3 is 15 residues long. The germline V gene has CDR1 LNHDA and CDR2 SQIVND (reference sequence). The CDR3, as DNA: TGTGCCAGTAGTATCACTAGCGAATCCTACAATGAGCAGTTCTTC. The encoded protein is CASSITSESYNEQFF.

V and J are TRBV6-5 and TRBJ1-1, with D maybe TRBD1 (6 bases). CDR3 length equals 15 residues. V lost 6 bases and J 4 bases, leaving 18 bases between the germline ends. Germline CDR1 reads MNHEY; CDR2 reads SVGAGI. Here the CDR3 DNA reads TGTGCCAGCAGAGCAGGGGATTTACGAGGCACTGAAGCTTTCTTT. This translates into CASRAGDLRGTEAFF.

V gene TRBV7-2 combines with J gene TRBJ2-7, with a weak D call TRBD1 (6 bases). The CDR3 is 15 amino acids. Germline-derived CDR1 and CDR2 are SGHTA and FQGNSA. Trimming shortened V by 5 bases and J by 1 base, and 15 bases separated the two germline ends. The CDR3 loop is CASSPVTGSSYEQYF. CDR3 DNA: TGTGCCAGCAGCCCCGTTACAGGGTCATCCTACGAGCAGTACTTC.

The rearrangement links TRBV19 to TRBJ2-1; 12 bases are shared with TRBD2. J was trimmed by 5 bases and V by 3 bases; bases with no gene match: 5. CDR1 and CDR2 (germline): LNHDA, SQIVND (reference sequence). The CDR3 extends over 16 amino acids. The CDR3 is CASSIGSSGGDNEQFF. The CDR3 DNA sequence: TGTGCCAGTAGTATTGGGTCTAGCGGGGGGGACAATGAGCAGTTCTTC.

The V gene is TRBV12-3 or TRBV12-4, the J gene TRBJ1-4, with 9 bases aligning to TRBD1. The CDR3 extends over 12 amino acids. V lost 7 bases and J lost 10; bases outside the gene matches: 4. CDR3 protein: CASNPDRGKLFF. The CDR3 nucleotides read TGTGCCAGCAACCCGGACAGGGGAAAACTGTTTTTT.

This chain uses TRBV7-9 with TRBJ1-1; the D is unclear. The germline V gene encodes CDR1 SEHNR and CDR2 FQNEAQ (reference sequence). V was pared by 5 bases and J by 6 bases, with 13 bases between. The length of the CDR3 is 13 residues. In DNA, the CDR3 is TGTGCCAGCAGCCCCCGGGATGCTTCTGAAGCTTTCTTT. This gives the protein CASSPRDASEAFF.

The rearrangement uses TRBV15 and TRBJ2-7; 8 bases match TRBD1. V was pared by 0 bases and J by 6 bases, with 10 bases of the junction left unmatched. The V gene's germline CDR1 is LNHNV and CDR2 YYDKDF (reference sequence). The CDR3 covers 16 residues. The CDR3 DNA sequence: TGTGCCACCAGCAGAGATTTATGGCAGGGGGCTGGCGAGCAGTACTTC. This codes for CATSRDLWQGAGEQYF.